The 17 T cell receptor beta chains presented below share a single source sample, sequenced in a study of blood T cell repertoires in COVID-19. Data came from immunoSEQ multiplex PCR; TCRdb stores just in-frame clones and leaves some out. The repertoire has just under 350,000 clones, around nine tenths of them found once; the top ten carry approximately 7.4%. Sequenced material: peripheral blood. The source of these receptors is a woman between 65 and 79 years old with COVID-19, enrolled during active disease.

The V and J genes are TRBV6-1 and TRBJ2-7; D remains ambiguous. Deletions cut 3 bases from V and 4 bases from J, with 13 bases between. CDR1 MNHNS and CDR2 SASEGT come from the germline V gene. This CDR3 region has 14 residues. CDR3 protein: CASSDPGRSYEQYF. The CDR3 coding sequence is TGTGCCAGCAGTGACCCAGGTCGTTCTTACGAGCAGTACTTC.

This CDR3 reads CASSTNYGGQFNEKLFF. The DNA for the CDR3 is TGTGCCAGCAGCACGAACTACGGAGGACAGTTTAATGAAAAACTGTTTTTT. The V call is TRBV11-2, the J call TRBJ1-4, with D possibly matching TRBD1 (6 bases). Trimming cost V 5 bases and J 4 bases, with 20 bases left between them. The CDR3 has 17 amino acids. Germline V gene sequence: CDR1 SGHAT, CDR2 FQNNGV. The full variable domain, with the rest looked up from reference TRBV11-2 and TRBJ1-4, is EAGVAQSPRYKIIEKRQSVAFWCNPISGHATLYWYQQILGQGPKLLIQFQNNGVVDDSQLPKDRFSAERLKGVDSTLKIQPAKLEDSAVYLCASSTNYGGQFNEKLFFGSGTQLSVL.

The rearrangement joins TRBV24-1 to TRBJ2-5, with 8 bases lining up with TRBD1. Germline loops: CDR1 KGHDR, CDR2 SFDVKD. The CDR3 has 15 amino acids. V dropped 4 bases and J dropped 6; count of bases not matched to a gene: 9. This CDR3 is CATSDPNTGGKTQYF. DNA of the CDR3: TGTGCCACCAGTGACCCCAATACAGGGGGAAAGACCCAGTACTTC.

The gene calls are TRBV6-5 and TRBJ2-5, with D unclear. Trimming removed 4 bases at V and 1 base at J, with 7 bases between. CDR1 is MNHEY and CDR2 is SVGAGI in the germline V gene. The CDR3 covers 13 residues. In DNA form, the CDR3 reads TGTGCCAGCAGTTTCCGACTCCAAGAGACCCAGTACTTC. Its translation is CASSFRLQETQYF.

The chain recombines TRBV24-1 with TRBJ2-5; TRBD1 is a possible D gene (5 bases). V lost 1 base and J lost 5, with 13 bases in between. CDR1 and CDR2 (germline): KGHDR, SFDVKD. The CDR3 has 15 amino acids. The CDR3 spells CATSDFKGPGETQYF. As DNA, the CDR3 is TGTGCCACCAGTGATTTTAAGGGGCCAGGGGAGACCCAGTACTTC.

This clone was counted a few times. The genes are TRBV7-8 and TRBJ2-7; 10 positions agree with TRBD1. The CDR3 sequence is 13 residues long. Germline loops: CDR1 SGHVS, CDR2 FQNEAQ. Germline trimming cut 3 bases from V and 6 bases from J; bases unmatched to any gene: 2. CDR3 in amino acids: CASSFGTGVEQYF. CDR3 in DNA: TGTGCCAGCAGCTTCGGGACAGGGGTCGAGCAGTACTTC. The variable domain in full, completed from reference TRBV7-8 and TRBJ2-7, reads GAGVSQSPRYKVAKRGQDVALRCDPISGHVSLFWYQQALGQGPEFLTYFQNEAQLDKSGLPSDRFFAERPEGSVSTLKIQRTQQEDSAVYLCASSFGTGVEQYFGPGTRLTVT.

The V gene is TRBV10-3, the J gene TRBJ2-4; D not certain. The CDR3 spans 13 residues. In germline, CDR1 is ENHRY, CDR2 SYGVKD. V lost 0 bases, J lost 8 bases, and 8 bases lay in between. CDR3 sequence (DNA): TGTGCCATCAGTGAGTCTGTCGAGGACATTCAGTACTTC. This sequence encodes CAISESVEDIQYF.

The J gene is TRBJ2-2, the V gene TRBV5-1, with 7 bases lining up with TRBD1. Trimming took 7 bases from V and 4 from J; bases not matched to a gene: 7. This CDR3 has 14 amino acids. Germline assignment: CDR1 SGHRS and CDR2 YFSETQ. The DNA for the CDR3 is TGCGCCAGCGCCCAGGGGGAAGGCACCGGGGAGCTGTTTTTT. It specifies CASAQGEGTGELFF. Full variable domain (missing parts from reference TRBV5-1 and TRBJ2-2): KAGVTQTPRYLIKTRGQQVTLSCSPISGHRSVSWYQQTPGQGLQFLFEYFSETQRNKGNFPGRFSGRQFSNSRSEMNVSTLELGDSALYLCASAQGEGTGELFFGEGSRLTVL.

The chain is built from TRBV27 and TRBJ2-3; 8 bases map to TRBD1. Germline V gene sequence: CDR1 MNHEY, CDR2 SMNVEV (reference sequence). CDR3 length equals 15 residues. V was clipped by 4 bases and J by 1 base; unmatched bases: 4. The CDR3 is CASSSGQGGTDTQYF. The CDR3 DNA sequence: TGTGCCAGCAGTTCCGGACAGGGCGGCACAGATACGCAGTATTTT.

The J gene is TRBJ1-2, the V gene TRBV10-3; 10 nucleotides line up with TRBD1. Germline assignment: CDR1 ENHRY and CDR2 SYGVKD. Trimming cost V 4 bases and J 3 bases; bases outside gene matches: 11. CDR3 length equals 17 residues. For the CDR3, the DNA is TGTGCCATCAGTGGACAGGGGGCTATCCCCCCCTACTATGGCTACACCTTC. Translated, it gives CAISGQGAIPPYYGYTF.

The CDR3 sequence is CASSGDREGQPQHF. CDR3 sequence (DNA): TGCGCCAGCAGTGGGGACAGGGAAGGCCAGCCCCAGCATTTT. The rearrangement joins TRBV10-2 to TRBJ1-5; 9 bases are a match to TRBD1. Losses at the gene ends were 4 bases for V and 7 bases for J; bases not matched to a gene: 5. The CDR3 covers 14 residues. CDR1 and CDR2 from the germline V gene are WSHSY and SAAADI.

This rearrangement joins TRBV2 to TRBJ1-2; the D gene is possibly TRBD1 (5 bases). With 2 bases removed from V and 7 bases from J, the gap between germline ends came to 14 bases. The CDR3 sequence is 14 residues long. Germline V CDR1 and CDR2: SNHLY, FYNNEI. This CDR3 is CASSETGGAVGYTF. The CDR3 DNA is TGTGCCAGCAGTGAAACCGGGGGTGCAGTTGGCTACACCTTC.

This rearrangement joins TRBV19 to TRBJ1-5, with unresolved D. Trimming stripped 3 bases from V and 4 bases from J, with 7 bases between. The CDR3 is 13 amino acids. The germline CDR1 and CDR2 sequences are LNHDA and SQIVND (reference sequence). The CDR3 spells CASSIGENQPQHF. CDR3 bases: TGTGCCAGTAGTATCGGGGAGAATCAGCCCCAGCATTTT. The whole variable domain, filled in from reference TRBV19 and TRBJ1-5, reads DGGITQSPKYLFRKEGQNVTLSCEQNLNHDAMYWYRQDPGQGLRLIYYSQIVNDFQKGDIAEGYSVSREKKESFPLTVTSAQKNPTAFYLCASSIGENQPQHFGDGTRLSIL.

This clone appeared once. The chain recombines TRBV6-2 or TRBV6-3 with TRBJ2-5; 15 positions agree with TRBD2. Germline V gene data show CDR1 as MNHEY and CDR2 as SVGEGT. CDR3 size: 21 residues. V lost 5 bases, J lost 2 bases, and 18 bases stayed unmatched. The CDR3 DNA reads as TGTGCCAGCAGTCGGACTAGCGGGGGGGCCAGTATAGTTGGCTTTCAAGAGACCCAGTACTTC. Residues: CASSRTSGGASIVGFQETQYF.

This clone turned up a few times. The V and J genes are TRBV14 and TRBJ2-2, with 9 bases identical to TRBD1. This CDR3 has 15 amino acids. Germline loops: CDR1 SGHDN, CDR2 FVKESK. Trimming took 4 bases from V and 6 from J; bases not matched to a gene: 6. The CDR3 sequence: CASSLRDRDAGELFF. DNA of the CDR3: TGTGCCAGCAGCCTCCGGGACAGGGATGCCGGGGAGCTGTTTTTT.

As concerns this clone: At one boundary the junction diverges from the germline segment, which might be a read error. CDR3: CASCYRGSGGPDTQYF. The CDR3 DNA is TGTGCCAGCTGTTACCGCGGTAGCGGGGGGCCAGATACGCAGTATTTT. The V and J genes are TRBV6-5 and TRBJ2-3; 10 bases match TRBD2. CDR3 length: 16 amino acids. CDR1 is MNHEY, CDR2 SVGAGI, per germline.

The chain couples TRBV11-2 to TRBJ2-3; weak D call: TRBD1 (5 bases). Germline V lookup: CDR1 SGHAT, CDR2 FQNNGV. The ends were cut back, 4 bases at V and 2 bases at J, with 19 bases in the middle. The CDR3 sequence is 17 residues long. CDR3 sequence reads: CASSWAPGPQHTDTQYF. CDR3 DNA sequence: TGTGCCAGCAGCTGGGCCCCAGGGCCCCAACACACAGATACGCAGTATTTT.